This T cell receptor (beta chain) was sequenced in a study of T cells after yellow fever vaccination. Notes on the study in general: Contamination by abundant bulk-population clonotypes could be present in FACS-sorted repertoires. Weaker, the secondary response had a peak occurring faster, on day 5 versus 15. Clonotypes found in both CD4 and CD8 compartments made up a small share.

This clonotype was recorded a few times. Its matching antigen is unknown. The 5'RACE template-switching step produced TCR cDNA and added a universal primer site and UMIs. TCRdb re-analysed the 5' RACE reads in MiXCR, keeping a single row per CDR3 protein. Among approximately 300,000 distinct CDR3 sequences listed, about 9.5% were seen once. This clonotype was obtained from a man in his late teens or twenties who received the YFV17D yellow fever vaccine. The sequencing used PBMCs, collected on the day of the first yellow fever vaccination.

This CDR3 reads CASSPLRGIRGYTF. CDR3 nucleotides: TGTGCCAGCAGCCCACTTAGGGGGATTCGTGGCTACACCTTC. The chain employs TRBV6-2 or TRBV6-3 and TRBJ1-2; D may be TRBD1 (6 bases). V lost 6 bases to trimming and J lost 7 bases, with 18 bases between them. The CDR3 contains 14 residues. Germline V gene sequence: CDR1 MNHEY, CDR2 SVGEGT.